This T cell receptor (beta chain) stems from a study of T cells expressing NK-cell markers. To note about this clonotype: What it binds is not known.

Whole-study findings and limits: About six donors showed dominant NKG2C+ clonotypes comprising about 1.0-7.0% of their CD8+ T cells. Nothing established the HCMV specificity of expanded NKG2C+ T cell clones.

The cDNA for TCR beta came from 5'RACE template switching with UMIs. TCRdb reprocessed the 5' RACE reads and reports one entry per CDR3 protein, with no DNA. The sample is made up of hundreds of thousands of distinct CDR3 sequences, and the top ten hold about 4.2% of it. Material: blood T cells: a sorted CD56 or NKG2C T cell subset, CD4+ or CD8+ T cells, or bulk PBMC T cells (not recorded which). The sequence came from a woman aged 18-69 years in good health.

The CDR3 here is CASSLNRAGGYEQYF. The chain couples TRBV3-1 to TRBJ2-7; TCRdb calls TRBD2, which cannot be checked without DNA. This CDR3 has 15 residues. CDR1 is LGHDT and CDR2 is YNNKEL in the germline V gene (reference sequence).